Here is one T cell receptor beta chain with its context. PCR primers comprised 60 Vbeta and 13 Jbeta primers. Here immunoSEQ multiplex PCR was the method, and the copy in TCRdb shows in-frame clones only, minus some. The sample includes over 150,000 clones, around 80% seen only once; the top ten take roughly 9%. The CDR3 has 15 amino acids. Looked up from germline, CDR1 is MNHEY and CDR2 is SVGAGI. Trimming cost V 4 bases and J 0 bases, with 10 bases left between them. The data were obtained in a study of cytomegalovirus exposure and HLA in healthy donors. The V and J genes are TRBV6-5 and TRBJ2-1, with D perhaps matching TRBD2 (6 bases). This TCR came from a man between 18 and 35 years old in good health and CMV-seropositive. Sequenced material: PBMCs. The CDR3 coding sequence is TGTGCCAGCAGTTGGGGGGTGGTCTCCTACAATGAGCAGTTCTTC. This translates into CASSWGVVSYNEQFF.